Listed below are T cell receptor beta chains from one sample, sequenced in a study of human T cells and chemical hapten exposure. TCRdb independently ran MiXCR on the RACE reads; one entry per CDR3 protein. The top ten clones hold about 7.7% of a sample with 380,000 or so distinct CDR3 sequences, around 5.5% of them seen once. The specimen was whole blood, collected in connection with sensitization to the hapten diphenylcyclopropenone (DPC). Receptors originate from a woman aged 18 to 35 with alopecia areata. Some clones in this sample may be carry-over from other donors' samples. The CDR3 runs from the conserved cysteine through the conserved F or W. The D gene is left open where the match is weak. Not all rows give a size; the values are once, few, many and, for expanded clones, a class.

>TRBV20-1|-|TRBJ2-7|-
CSARPTHYEQYF
TGCAGTGCTAGACCGACCCACTACGAGCAGTACTTC
>TRBV14|-|TRBJ2-3|-
CASRTNSGGDTQYF
TGTGCCAGTAGGACTAACTCCGGCGGGGATACGCAGTATTTT
>TRBV6-5|-|TRBJ2-1|few
CASSSTVAPDNEQFF
TGTGCCAGCAGTTCGACTGTGGCACCGGACAATGAGCAGTTCTTC
>TRBV6-2/TRBV6-3|-|TRBJ2-3|-
CASGDRGARTDTQYF
TGTGCCAGCGGAGATCGGGGGGCCCGCACAGATACGCAGTATTTT
>TRBV2|-|TRBJ2-7|-
CASKGVVNSYEQYF
TGTGCCAGCAAAGGGGTTGTAAACTCCTACGAGCAGTACTTC
>TRBV3-1|-|TRBJ1-4|once
CASSPKQGEEKLFF
TGTGCCAGCAGCCCCAAGCAGGGTGAGGAAAAACTGTTTTTT
>TRBV20-1|TRBD1|TRBJ1-5|many
CSASKGQGHQPQHF
TGCAGTGCTAGTAAAGGACAGGGGCATCAGCCCCAGCATTTT
>TRBV20-1|-|TRBJ2-3|many
CSAPGAFVADTQYF
TGCAGTGCCCCGGGGGCCTTTGTAGCAGATACGCAGTATTTT
>TRBV4-2|-|TRBJ2-1|many
CASSSSTGASYNEQFF
TGTGCCAGCAGCTCTTCCACGGGGGCTTCCTACAATGAGCAGTTCTTC
>TRBV15|TRBD1|TRBJ2-2|many
CATSRDRGEPGELFF
TGTGCCACCAGCAGGGACAGGGGGGAGCCCGGGGAGCTGTTTTTT
>TRBV27|-|TRBJ2-7|-
CASTPSAGRGEQYF
TGTGCCAGCACCCCCTCCGCGGGTAGGGGCGAGCAGTACTTC
>TRBV5-1|-|TRBJ2-3|few
CASLQDSGAGTQYF
TGCGCCAGCCTCCAGGACTCGGGGGCGGGTACGCAGTATTTT
>TRBV27|-|TRBJ1-1|many
CASSFVGAGGGTEAFF
TGTGCCAGCAGTTTCGTCGGTGCCGGTGGAGGCACTGAAGCTTTCTTT
>TRBV12-5|-|TRBJ1-5|many
CASGWGYVEQPQHF
TGTGCTAGTGGATGGGGCTACGTCGAACAGCCCCAGCATTTT
>TRBV6-5|TRBD2|TRBJ2-1|-
CASSYSSGGASYNEQFF
TGTGCCAGCAGTTATTCGAGCGGGGGAGCTTCCTACAATGAGCAGTTCTTC
>TRBV7-3|TRBD2|TRBJ2-1|few
CASSSGLAWDEQFF
TGTGCCAGCAGCTCGGGACTAGCGTGGGATGAGCAGTTCTTC
>TRBV28|-|TRBJ1-1|many
CASSSHPGSRLGNTEAFF
TGTGCCAGCAGTTCTCACCCGGGCTCTCGATTGGGGAACACTGAAGCTTTCTTT
>TRBV12-3/TRBV12-4|-|TRBJ1-2|-
CASSEGVKGLENTF
TGTGCCAGCAGTGAGGGGGTAAAGGGGCTGGAGAACACCTTC
>TRBV4-2|-|TRBJ2-2|few
CASSQEGGRTGELFF
TGTGCCAGCAGCCAAGAGGGGGGCCGCACCGGGGAGCTGTTTTTT
>TRBV18|-|TRBJ2-3|many
CASSPTEQGGGTQYF
TGTGCCAGCTCACCAACAGAACAGGGCGGCGGTACGCAGTATTTT
>TRBV2|-|TRBJ2-1|few
CASTELGHNEQFF
TGTGCCAGCACCGAACTAGGGCACAATGAGCAGTTCTTC
>TRBV4-3|TRBD1|TRBJ1-4|-
CASSHLNRGHSNEKLFF
TGCGCCAGCAGCCACCTAAACAGGGGGCACTCTAATGAAAAACTGTTTTTT
>TRBV5-1|-|TRBJ2-5|few
CASSPGRTETQYF
TGCGCCAGCAGCCCGGGACGTACAGAGACCCAGTACTTC
>TRBV11-2|-|TRBJ2-1|-
CASSPQEYNEQFF
TGTGCCAGCAGCCCCCAGGAGTACAATGAGCAGTTCTTC
>TRBV6-1|-|TRBJ2-7|few
CASSWTARAYEQYF
TGTGCCAGCAGCTGGACAGCGAGAGCCTACGAGCAGTACTTC